Listed here is a single T cell receptor beta chain. Its target is unknown. This entry belongs to a study of tumor and adjacent non-tumor tissue in lung cancer. No cell sorting was done before RNA was extracted from the tissue. Donors were chemotherapy-naive, newly diagnosed lung cancer surgical patients in China, August–late 2014. General study points: TCR diversity was significantly greater in tumor than normal lung tissue.

The CDR3 is 14 amino acids. CDR1 and CDR2 from the germline V gene are MDHEN and SYDVKM. The V end lost 6 bases, the J end lost 0 bases, and 11 bases lay between the germline ends. TCRbeta libraries were built with three rounds of nested PCR, modified from ARM-PCR. TCRdb fed the multiplex PCR reads into MiXCR, producing one record per CDR3 protein. In the table there are more than 75,000 distinct CDR3 sequences, around 85% of which are singletons. The V call is TRBV28, the J call TRBJ2-5, with unresolved D. What was sequenced was lung tumor tissue. This receptor was obtained from a woman aged 50 to 65 with non-small cell lung cancer. CDR3 protein: CASSSQRYQETQYF. Here the CDR3 DNA reads TGTGCCAGCAGCTCCCAAAGATACCAAGAGACCCAGTACTTC.